This TCR beta chain derives from a study of beta chain features in type 1 diabetes. Study details: All samples yielded 100 million to 140 million examined sorted cells.

This clone was counted a few times. Its antigen is not identified. Whole-study findings and limits: The question left open here concerned HLA type influencing TCRB rearrangement. Compared with healthy donors, patients appeared to share more similar naive, central memory and regulatory TCRB repertoires.

CDR1 is SNHLY, CDR2 FYNNEI, per germline. V lost 4 bases and J 4 bases, leaving 4 bases between the germline ends. The length of the CDR3 is 12 residues. TCRB transcripts that were expressed got sequenced, as all of the isolated RNA had been reverse transcribed. Clones were sequenced by immunoSEQ multiplex PCR, and TCRdb holds only the in-frame ones, with some missing. Of 450,000 or so clones listed, 11% were seen once; the top ten hold about 0.045%. Sequenced material: naive CD4+ T cells from blood. This clonotype originated in a woman aged 18-29 years in good health. The chain employs TRBV2 and TRBJ2-2; D not resolved. As DNA, the CDR3 is TGTGCCAGCAGTGGTCGCACCGGGGAGCTGTTTTTT. Protein: CASSGRTGELFF.